The 5 T cell receptor beta chains below all came from one sample that was sequenced in a study of metastatic and nonmetastatic thyroid tumors. Thyroid surgery had not been preceded by any treatment in any patient. TCRdb reprocessed the PCR reads via MiXCR. Altogether under 25,000 clones are present, under 35% being singletons, with the ten largest covering 5.5% to 6.5%. The sequenced sample consisted of blood. All receptors derive from a female donor with papillary thyroid cancer or a benign thyroid nodule (not recorded which). Some clones in this sample may be carry-over from other donors' samples.

This clone was seen repeatedly, ten times or more. This chain links TRBV20-1 with TRBJ2-7, with a weak D call TRBD2 (6 bases). Trimming removed 5 bases at V and 3 bases at J, with 23 bases between. This CDR3 has 16 residues. Germline lookup yields CDR1 DFQATT and CDR2 SNEGSKA (reference sequence). The CDR3 region has the DNA TGCAGTGCTGGAGGGATGCCGGGCCGCCTCTTCTACGAGCAGTACTTC. This codes for CSAGGMPGRLFYEQYF.

The chain is built from TRBV6-2 or TRBV6-3 and TRBJ2-1; 7 bases are shared with TRBD2. Germline-derived CDR1 and CDR2 are MNHEY and SVGEGT. The junction had 13 bases not matched to a gene; V was cut back by 2 bases and J by 9 bases. The CDR3 has 16 residues. This CDR3 reads CASSYPTSWGVGEQFF. CDR3 bases: TGTGCCAGCAGTTACCCGACTAGCTGGGGAGTAGGTGAGCAGTTCTTC.

The chain links TRBV11-2 to TRBJ2-7; 16 nucleotides match TRBD2. J was trimmed by 3 bases and V by 4 bases; bases with no gene match: 3. This CDR3 has 16 amino acids. From germline, CDR1 is SGHAT and CDR2 FQNNGV. CDR3 loop: CASSSGLAGGYYEQYF. The DNA for the CDR3 is TGTGCCAGCAGCTCGGGACTAGCGGGAGGGTACTACGAGCAGTACTTC.

This clone appeared a few times. The chain is built from TRBV12-3 or TRBV12-4 and TRBJ1-1; 9 bases line up with TRBD1. The CDR3 consists of 17 residues. V lost 6 bases to trimming and J lost 2 bases; unmatched junction nucleotides: 13. This chain's CDR3 is CASSVPQGQGPNTEAFF. CDR3 nucleotides: TGTGCCAGCAGCGTACCCCAGGGACAGGGTCCTAACACTGAAGCTTTCTTT.

The chain joins TRBV15 to TRBJ2-1, with 9 bases fitting TRBD1. The CDR3 runs to 18 residues. CDR1 and CDR2 (germline): LNHNV, YYDKDF (reference sequence). V was clipped by 1 base and J by 6 bases; unmatched bases: 13. Here the CDR3 reads CATSRALVTGTGSNEQFF. The CDR3 DNA follows: TGTGCCACCAGCAGAGCCCTCGTCACCGGGACAGGGAGCAATGAGCAGTTCTTC.